This T cell receptor (beta chain) was recovered during a study of T cell changes during pregnancy in multiple sclerosis (dated by TCRdb to about 2019). About the full investigation: The study looked at changes in the T cell repertoire across pregnancy in women with multiple sclerosis.

This clone was picked up one time. Its antigen is unknown. No much larger clone is present one base from it, and per-base qualities are unavailable. From a lookup of the germline V gene, CDR1 and CDR2 are KGHSH and LQKENI. The CDR3 measures 15 amino acids from cysteine to phenylalanine. CDR3 DNA only is kept here, 45 bases in frame from base 1. V is pruned by 3 bases and J by 8 bases, leaving 11 bases of the junction without a gene match. To prepare the library, the immunoSEQ multiplex PCR assay was applied. This immuneACCESS table, as held by TCRdb, lists in-frame sequences with V and J called but not all clones. Of the missing ones, under half trace to an unresolved V gene in checked studies; the others have no known cause. The sample contains tens of thousands of clones, roughly 92% of them found a single time. The ten largest clonotypes hold roughly 3.6% of the sample.

This sequence uses TRBV18 and TRBJ1-2, with 8 central nucleotides matching TRBD1. Specimen: peripheral blood, collected after pregnancy. The sequence was collected from a female donor in good health, enrolled as a control in a pregnancy study. The CDR3 reads CASSPDRQGILGYTF. In nucleotide form, the sequence is TGTGCCAGCTCACCGGATCGACAGGGGATTTTGGGCTACACCTTC.